This T cell receptor (beta chain) is drawn from a study of blood T cell repertoires in COVID-19. The CDR3 has 15 amino acids. Germline V gene lookup returns CDR1 MDHEN and CDR2 SYDVKM. V gave up 6 bases and J gave up 7 bases, with 18 bases separating them. Clones were read by immunoSEQ multiplex PCR, and TCRdb kept only the in-frame ones, dropping some. The repertoire has about 140,000 clones, about four fifths of them found once; the top ten carry 1.6%. This clone was picked up one time. Sequences were obtained from peripheral blood. V and J are TRBV28 and TRBJ1-4, with D perhaps TRBD1 (6 bases). This clonotype was sampled from a human donor in a cohort sampled during active COVID-19. The CDR3 coding sequence is TGTGCCAGCAGGTTCGGAGGGGGGGTCTTTGAAAAACTGTTTTTT. Its protein product is CASRFGGGVFEKLFF.